The 26 T cell receptor beta chains below come from one sample, sequenced in a study of cytomegalovirus exposure and HLA in healthy donors. In the PCR, 60 Vbeta and 13 Jbeta primers were used. Profiled with immunoSEQ multiplex PCR; TCRdb holds only in-frame clones, not every one. The sample lists 120,000 or so clones, roughly 85% occurring once. The sequenced sample was PBMCs. The receptors derive from a man between 18 and 35 years old in good health and CMV-seropositive.

The chain recombines TRBV2 with TRBJ1-4; 7 bases agree with TRBD1. Germline loops: CDR1 SNHLY, CDR2 FYNNEI. The V gene end was trimmed by 7 bases and the J gene end by 12 bases; junction bases not matched to a gene: 5. This CDR3 contains 11 residues. The CDR3 DNA sequence: TGTGCCAGCACAGACAGGGACCAACTGTTTTTT. Translating gives CASTDRDQLFF.

The rearrangement uses TRBV30 and TRBJ2-5; 7 bases agree with TRBD1. V shed 5 bases and J 5 bases; nucleotides not matched to a gene: 5. This CDR3 region has 12 residues. In germline, CDR1 is GTSNPN, CDR2 SVGIG (reference sequence). The CDR3 here is CAWLSGGETQYF. CDR3 bases: TGTGCCTGGTTATCAGGGGGTGAGACCCAGTACTTC.

The V gene is TRBV7-9, the J gene TRBJ2-5; 7 nucleotides line up with TRBD1. V lost 5 bases to trimming and J lost 4 bases; unmatched junction nucleotides: 13. CDR1 and CDR2 (germline): SEHNR, FQNEAQ (reference sequence). CDR3 length: 16 amino acids. The CDR3 here is CASSTGVTMTLETQYF. CDR3 nucleotides: TGTGCCAGCAGCACAGGGGTGACCATGACTTTAGAGACCCAGTACTTC.

The J gene is TRBJ1-4, the V gene TRBV4-1; D not resolved. Germline CDR1 MGHRA, CDR2 YSYEKL. Trimming removed 7 bases at V and 0 bases at J, with 18 bases between. This CDR3 region has 17 residues. Here the CDR3 DNA reads TGCGCCAGCAACTCTGGACTTTCCCTCGCAACTAATGAAAAACTGTTTTTT. Translation: CASNSGLSLATNEKLFF.

The rearrangement links TRBV5-6 to TRBJ2-1, with D perhaps matching TRBD1 (7 bases). The CDR3 runs to 14 residues. Germline CDR1 SGHDT, CDR2 YYEEEE. V lost 6 bases and J lost 2, with 12 bases in between. The CDR3 protein is CASTRRGPYNEQFF. The CDR3 DNA is TGTGCCAGCACGCGGAGGGGGCCCTACAATGAGCAGTTCTTC.

The chain is built from TRBV5-4 and TRBJ2-3; 9 bases are shared with TRBD2. Losses at the gene ends were 4 bases for V and 0 bases for J; bases not matched to a gene: 6. CDR1 is SGHNT, CDR2 YYREEE, per germline (reference sequence). The CDR3 has 16 amino acids. The CDR3 protein is CASSRYSGGSTDTQYF. CDR3 sequence (DNA): TGTGCCAGCAGCCGGTATAGCGGGGGAAGCACAGATACGCAGTATTTT.

This sequence joins TRBV30 and TRBJ1-4; maybe TRBD1 (5 bases). The germline V and J ends were trimmed by 1 base and 4 bases, with 7 bases remaining between them. The germline CDR1 and CDR2 sequences are GTSNPN and SVGIG (reference sequence). The CDR3 has 13 amino acids. The CDR3 spells CAWSGQGNEKLFF. In nucleotides, the CDR3 is TGTGCCTGGAGTGGTCAGGGTAATGAAAAACTGTTTTTT. The variable domain in full, completed from reference TRBV30 and TRBJ1-4, reads SQTIHQWPATLVQPVGSPLSLECTVEGTSNPNLYWYRQAAGRGLQLLFYSVGIGQISSEVPQNLSASRPQDRQFILSSKKLLLSDSGFYLCAWSGQGNEKLFFGSGTQLSVL.

The chain employs TRBV10-1 and TRBJ2-1, with 10 positions matching TRBD2. Trimming cost V 6 bases and J 4 bases; bases outside gene matches: 6. The germline gives CDR1 WNHNN, CDR2 SYGVQD (reference sequence). The CDR3 has 15 amino acids. The CDR3 DNA is TGCGCCAGCAGCACCGGGACTAGCGTGTACAATGAGCAGTTCTTC. Encoded protein: CASSTGTSVYNEQFF.

The chain carries TRBV28 and TRBJ2-7, with TRBD1 identical over 9 bases. Trimming cost V 0 bases and J 2 bases; bases outside gene matches: 2. Per the germline V gene, CDR1 is MDHEN and CDR2 is SYDVKM. This CDR3 contains 15 residues. CDR3 in amino acids: CASSLWGTGTYEQYF. In DNA form, the CDR3 reads TGTGCCAGCAGTTTATGGGGGACAGGGACCTACGAGCAGTACTTC.

The chain joins TRBV7-3 to TRBJ2-5; 7 positions agree with TRBD2. Losses at the gene ends were 2 bases for V and 2 bases for J; bases not matched to a gene: 5. The V gene's germline CDR1 is SGHTA and CDR2 FQGTGA. CDR3 length: 15 residues. The CDR3 region is CASSLAGDVQETQYF. In DNA form, the CDR3 reads TGTGCCAGCAGCTTAGCGGGGGACGTTCAAGAGACCCAGTACTTC.

The chain joins TRBV10-3 to TRBJ2-7; weak D call: TRBD1 (5 bases). CDR3 length: 13 amino acids. From germline, CDR1 is ENHRY and CDR2 SYGVKD. The V end was cut by 1 base, the J end by 6 bases, with 10 bases between. DNA for the CDR3: TGTGCCATCAGTGAGTTACAGGAAGCCGAGCAGTACTTC. It translates to CAISELQEAEQYF.

This sequence joins TRBV2 and TRBJ2-3, with 9 bases lining up with TRBD2. J gave up 4 bases and V 3 bases, and 5 bases lay outside the gene matches. CDR3 length equals 15 residues. CDR1 and CDR2 from the germline V gene are SNHLY and FYNNEI. CDR3 amino acids: CASSEGRGGPDTQYF. In nucleotides, the CDR3 is TGTGCCAGCAGTGAGGGGCGGGGGGGCCCAGATACGCAGTATTTT.

The chain recombines TRBV6-1 with TRBJ2-1; 9 bases fit TRBD1. V lost 11 bases to trimming and J lost 7 bases; unmatched junction nucleotides: 6. This CDR3 spans 12 amino acids. Germline values: CDR1 MNHNS, CDR2 SASEGT. CDR3 sequence reads: CAGVGTGNEQFF. In DNA form, the CDR3 reads TGTGCCGGGGTCGGGACAGGGAATGAGCAGTTCTTC.

The CDR3 sequence is CASQGLTPYNSPLHF. CDR3 coding DNA: TGTGCCAGCCAGGGGCTCACGCCTTATAATTCACCCCTCCACTTT. The rearrangement uses TRBV6-6 and TRBJ1-6; D is possibly TRBD1 (6 bases). This CDR3 is 15 amino acids long. Trimming took 8 bases from V and 4 from J, leaving 15 bases between them. In germline, CDR1 is MNHNY, CDR2 SVGAGI (reference sequence).

The chain joins TRBV5-6 to TRBJ2-1; 8 bases map to TRBD1. The V gene end was trimmed by 3 bases and the J gene end by 4 bases; junction bases not matched to a gene: 6. The CDR3 length is 15 residues. Germline CDR1 is SGHDT and CDR2 is YYEEEE. The CDR3 loop reads CASSYPTGGYNEQFF. The CDR3 DNA reads TGTGCCAGCAGCTACCCTACAGGGGGATACAATGAGCAGTTCTTC.

This sequence joins TRBV9 and TRBJ2-7, with 8 nucleotides matching TRBD2. V dropped 3 bases and J dropped 5; count of bases not matched to a gene: 7. The CDR3 sequence is 14 residues long. Germline CDR1 reads SGDLS; CDR2 reads YYNGEE. CDR3 region: CASSATSVENEQYF. Here the CDR3 DNA reads TGTGCCAGCAGCGCGACTAGCGTAGAGAACGAGCAGTACTTC.

The chain has TRBV19 and TRBJ2-7, with 9 positions matching TRBD1. Trimming cost V 5 bases and J 7 bases; bases outside gene matches: 12. Germline CDR1 is LNHDA and CDR2 is SQIVND (reference sequence). There are 15 residues in the CDR3. In DNA, the CDR3 is TGTGCCAGTAGTTCCCCGGACAGGGGAAAATGGGAGCAGTACTTC. It encodes CASSSPDRGKWEQYF. Full variable domain (missing parts from reference TRBV19 and TRBJ2-7): DGGITQSPKYLFRKEGQNVTLSCEQNLNHDAMYWYRQDPGQGLRLIYYSQIVNDFQKGDIAEGYSVSREKKESFPLTVTSAQKNPTAFYLCASSSPDRGKWEQYFGPGTRLTVT.

This clone was detected once. The J gene is TRBJ2-7, the V gene TRBV10-3, with D uncertain. The CDR3 spans 11 residues. The ends were cut back, 2 bases at V and 7 bases at J, with 6 bases in the middle. Germline V lookup: CDR1 ENHRY, CDR2 SYGVKD. The chain's CDR3 is CAISETREQYF. The CDR3 DNA sequence: TGTGCCATCAGTGAGACGCGGGAGCAGTACTTC.

The gene calls are TRBV30 and TRBJ2-1; TRBD2 matches at 11 bases. Germline V gene data show CDR1 as GTSNPN and CDR2 as SVGIG (reference sequence). The CDR3 contains 13 residues. The V and J ends lost 7 bases and 4 bases, in that order; junction bases with no gene match: 3. This chain's CDR3 is CAYLAGGYNEQFF. CDR3 coding DNA: TGTGCCTACCTAGCGGGGGGTTACAATGAGCAGTTCTTC.

The chain uses TRBV27 and TRBJ2-5; D gene ambiguous. The V end lost 1 base, the J end lost 1 base, and 7 bases lay between the germline ends. The CDR3 totals 14 residues. The V gene's germline CDR1 is MNHEY and CDR2 SMNVEV (reference sequence). The CDR3 nucleotides read TGTGCCAGCAGTTTATTCGGTAGCCAAGAGACCCAGTACTTC. Translated: CASSLFGSQETQYF.

The rearrangement joins TRBV7-6 to TRBJ1-2, with TRBD1 matching 10 bases. CDR3 length equals 13 residues. Germline lookup yields CDR1 SGHVS and CDR2 FNYEAQ. Losses at the gene ends were 5 bases for V and 8 bases for J; bases not matched to a gene: 5. The CDR3 loop reads CASSPGQGYGYTF. As DNA, the CDR3 is TGTGCCAGCAGCCCGGGACAGGGGTACGGCTACACCTTC.

The J gene is TRBJ1-1, the V gene TRBV18, with 10 bases that match TRBD1. CDR1 KGHSH and CDR2 LQKENI come from the germline V gene. The V and J ends lost 6 bases and 1 base, in that order; junction bases with no gene match: 14. The CDR3 runs to 18 residues. The DNA for the CDR3 is TGTGCCAGCTCTAAGAGGACAGGGGGTCGTCTGGGGAACACTGAAGCTTTCTTT. Protein: CASSKRTGGRLGNTEAFF.

The rearrangement uses TRBV7-2 and TRBJ2-7; 7 nucleotides line up with TRBD2. J lost 3 bases, V lost 8 bases, and 22 bases had no gene match. The CDR3 is 18 residues long. The V gene's germline CDR1 is SGHTA and CDR2 FQGNSA. In DNA form, the CDR3 reads TGTGCCAGCCACCAGGAAGGGCGGGGGAGAATTCTCGTCTACGAGCAGTACTTC. Amino acid sequence: CASHQEGRGRILVYEQYF. Supplemented by reference TRBV7-2 and TRBJ2-7, the full variable domain reads GAGVSQSPSNKVTEKGKDVELRCDPISGHTALYWYRQSLGQGLEFLIYFQGNSAPDKSGLPSDRFSAERTGGSVSTLTIQRTQQEDSAVYLCASHQEGRGRILVYEQYFGPGTRLTVT.

The CDR3 region is CASRGTEAFF. In nucleotides, the CDR3 is TGTGCCAGCCGGGGCACTGAAGCTTTCTTT. The J gene is TRBJ1-1, the V gene TRBV6-1; D is undetermined. Germline V gene lookup returns CDR1 MNHNS and CDR2 SASEGT. V dropped 8 bases and J dropped 4 bases, with 5 bases sitting between them. CDR3 length equals 10 residues.

The chain uses TRBV13 and TRBJ2-4; 7 nucleotides match TRBD1. This CDR3 comprises 16 residues. CDR1 PRHDT and CDR2 FYEKMQ come from the germline V gene (reference sequence). Trimming cost V 5 bases and J 3 bases; bases outside gene matches: 10. CDR3 protein: CASSPRGTSGKNIQYF. The CDR3 DNA reads as TGTGCCAGCAGCCCCAGGGGGACAAGCGGCAAAAACATTCAGTACTTC.

Here the CDR3 DNA reads TGTGCCAGCAATCGACAGGGCACTGAAGCTTTCTTT. Translation gives CASNRQGTEAFF. The rearrangement joins TRBV6-5 to TRBJ1-1; TRBD1 agrees at 7 bases. Germline CDR1 is MNHEY and CDR2 is SVGAGI. V was pared by 7 bases and J by 4 bases, with 3 bases of the junction left unmatched. CDR3 length: 12 amino acids.